This is a list of T cell receptor beta chains from one sample in a study of lymphopenia after photon versus proton radiotherapy. Assay used: immunoSEQ multiplex PCR; TCRdb lists only in-frame clones, some missing. Of around 64,000 clones listed, roughly 90% are singletons. Sequenced material: peripheral blood, taken from a patient treated with proton-based radiotherapy. The receptors shown here come from an elderly man with esophageal cancer. Each CDR3 is given with its conserved first and last residue. The order of the fields is D gene, J gene, clone size, CDR3 length, V gene, CDR3 DNA, CDR3 protein. A D gene is named only where the DNA matches it firmly. Size tells how often a clone was seen (once, few, many) or the class of an expanded clone, and some rows leave it out.

d_gene: NA
j_gene: TRBJ1-1
abundance: NA
len: 11
v_gene: TRBV2
CDR3nt: TGTGCCAGCAGTGGGTCCACTGAAGCTTTCTTT
CDR3aa: CASSGSTEAFF

d_gene: TRBD2
j_gene: TRBJ2-7
abundance: NA
len: 17
v_gene: TRBV19
CDR3nt: TGTGCCAGTAGTATCGGGACTAGCGGGAGGGCCTTGCACGAGCAGTACTTC
CDR3aa: CASSIGTSGRALHEQYF

d_gene: NA
j_gene: TRBJ2-2
abundance: NA
len: 18
v_gene: TRBV13
CDR3nt: TGTGCCAGCAGCTTAGGCCTTGGGGGCGAGGAGAACACCGGGGAGCTGTTTTTT
CDR3aa: CASSLGLGGEENTGELFF

d_gene: NA
j_gene: TRBJ1-2
abundance: NA
len: 16
v_gene: TRBV5-5
CDR3nt: TGTGCCAGCAGCTTGGGCCTGGGGGTAGCTAACTATGGCTACACCTTC
CDR3aa: CASSLGLGVANYGYTF

d_gene: NA
j_gene: TRBJ1-3
abundance: NA
len: 14
v_gene: TRBV7-2
CDR3nt: TGTGCCAGCAGCATGGGGACCTCTGGAAACACCATATATTTT
CDR3aa: CASSMGTSGNTIYF

d_gene: NA
j_gene: TRBJ1-5
abundance: NA
len: 12
v_gene: TRBV10-2
CDR3nt: TGCGCCAGCAGTGAGGAATCGCAGCCCCAGCATTTT
CDR3aa: CASSEESQPQHF

d_gene: NA
j_gene: TRBJ2-5
abundance: NA
len: 14
v_gene: TRBV5-1
CDR3nt: TGCGCCAGCAGCTTACAGTTAGGGCAAGAGACCCAGTACTTC
CDR3aa: CASSLQLGQETQYF

d_gene: NA
j_gene: TRBJ1-4
abundance: NA
len: 12
v_gene: TRBV2
CDR3nt: TGTGCCAGCAGAGCGGCAGTGGAAAAACTGTTTTTT
CDR3aa: CASRAAVEKLFF

d_gene: NA
j_gene: TRBJ1-1
abundance: NA
len: 13
v_gene: TRBV7-2
CDR3nt: TGTGCCAGCAGCGTTTTATGGGACACTGAAGCTTTCTTT
CDR3aa: CASSVLWDTEAFF

d_gene: NA
j_gene: TRBJ2-4
abundance: NA
len: 14
v_gene: TRBV4-3
CDR3nt: TGCGCCAGCAGCCAAACTAAGGAACAAAACATTCAGTACTTC
CDR3aa: CASSQTKEQNIQYF

d_gene: TRBD2
j_gene: TRBJ2-7
abundance: NA
len: 15
v_gene: TRBV6-5
CDR3nt: TGTGCCAGCAGACTGCAAAGCGGGAGTACCTACGAGCAGTACTTC
CDR3aa: CASRLQSGSTYEQYF

d_gene: NA
j_gene: TRBJ2-1
abundance: NA
len: 11
v_gene: TRBV6-6
CDR3nt: TGTGCCAGCAGTTCCCCAGGGGAGCAGTTCTTC
CDR3aa: CASSSPGEQFF

d_gene: TRBD2
j_gene: TRBJ2-1
abundance: NA
len: 15
v_gene: TRBV9
CDR3nt: TGTGCCAGCAGCGTAGAACTAGCGAGTTTGGATGAGCAGTTCTTC
CDR3aa: CASSVELASLDEQFF

d_gene: NA
j_gene: TRBJ2-4
abundance: once
len: 15
v_gene: TRBV14
CDR3nt: TGTGCCAGCAGCCAACGGTCGGGGTTTGTAAACATTCAGTACTTC
CDR3aa: CASSQRSGFVNIQYF

d_gene: NA
j_gene: TRBJ1-2
abundance: NA
len: 15
v_gene: TRBV4-3
CDR3nt: TGCGCCAGCAGCCAATACAATGTAGGGGGCTATGGCTACACCTTC
CDR3aa: CASSQYNVGGYGYTF

d_gene: NA
j_gene: TRBJ2-5
abundance: NA
len: 13
v_gene: TRBV10-3
CDR3nt: TGTGCCATCAGTGAGTTCAGGGAAGAGACCCAGTACTTC
CDR3aa: CAISEFREETQYF

d_gene: TRBD2
j_gene: TRBJ2-5
abundance: NA
len: 15
v_gene: TRBV19
CDR3nt: TGTGCCAGTAGTACTGGACTAGCGGAAGAAGAGACCCAGTACTTC
CDR3aa: CASSTGLAEEETQYF

d_gene: NA
j_gene: TRBJ1-1
abundance: NA
len: 15
v_gene: TRBV7-9
CDR3nt: TGTGCCAGCAGCTTAGTGGGCAGGGAGAACACTGAAGCTTTCTTT
CDR3aa: CASSLVGRENTEAFF

d_gene: NA
j_gene: TRBJ2-7
abundance: NA
len: 14
v_gene: TRBV19
CDR3nt: TGTGCCAGTAGTATAGTTGGGCCTTCCTACGAGCAGTACTTC
CDR3aa: CASSIVGPSYEQYF

d_gene: NA
j_gene: TRBJ1-1
abundance: NA
len: 13
v_gene: TRBV4-3
CDR3nt: TGCGCCAGCAGCCTTGATTGGCGCACTGAAGCTTTCTTT
CDR3aa: CASSLDWRTEAFF

d_gene: NA
j_gene: TRBJ2-5
abundance: NA
len: 15
v_gene: TRBV7-8
CDR3nt: TGTGCCAGCAGCTTAATGTCCTACCCCCAAGAGACCCAGTACTTC
CDR3aa: CASSLMSYPQETQYF

d_gene: NA
j_gene: TRBJ2-5
abundance: NA
len: 13
v_gene: TRBV19
CDR3nt: TGTGCCAGTAGTATAGATTGGGAAGAGACCCAGTACTTC
CDR3aa: CASSIDWEETQYF

d_gene: NA
j_gene: TRBJ2-3
abundance: NA
len: 15
v_gene: TRBV7-9
CDR3nt: TGTGCCAGCAGCCCACTAGCCTCTGGCACAGATACGCAGTATTTT
CDR3aa: CASSPLASGTDTQYF

d_gene: NA
j_gene: TRBJ1-5
abundance: NA
len: 13
v_gene: TRBV7-2
CDR3nt: TGTGCCAGCAGCCCAACCTCATCGGCACCCCAGCATTTT
CDR3aa: CASSPTSSAPQHF

d_gene: TRBD1
j_gene: TRBJ1-5
abundance: NA
len: 14
v_gene: TRBV19
CDR3nt: TGTGCCAGTACCCAGGACAGGGGAAATCAGCCCCAGCATTTT
CDR3aa: CASTQDRGNQPQHF

d_gene: NA
j_gene: TRBJ2-4
abundance: NA
len: 17
v_gene: TRBV12-5
CDR3nt: TGTGCTAGTGGTTTGACTACGGCCCTTCTAGCCAAAAACATTCAGTACTTC
CDR3aa: CASGLTTALLAKNIQYF

d_gene: TRBD2
j_gene: TRBJ2-7
abundance: NA
len: 13
v_gene: TRBV5-4
CDR3nt: TGTGCCAGCAGTCCGGGAGGGGCCTACGAGCAGTACTTC
CDR3aa: CASSPGGAYEQYF

d_gene: TRBD2
j_gene: TRBJ2-2
abundance: few
len: 18
v_gene: TRBV9
CDR3nt: TGTGCCAGCAGCTCTCCGACTAGCGGGGGGGCTCGCACCGGGGAGCTGTTTTTT
CDR3aa: CASSSPTSGGARTGELFF

d_gene: TRBD1
j_gene: TRBJ1-5
abundance: NA
len: 15
v_gene: TRBV7-2
CDR3nt: TGTGCCAGCAGCCCGGGACAGGAGTTTAATCAGCCCCAGCATTTT
CDR3aa: CASSPGQEFNQPQHF

d_gene: TRBD1
j_gene: TRBJ1-2
abundance: NA
len: 15
v_gene: TRBV7-2
CDR3nt: TGTGCCAGCAGCTTAAGGACAGGGCCTAACTATGGCTACACCTTC
CDR3aa: CASSLRTGPNYGYTF

d_gene: TRBD2
j_gene: TRBJ2-4
abundance: NA
len: 20
v_gene: TRBV7-2
CDR3nt: TGTGCCAGCAGCTTAGCCCCGACCGGACTAGCGGGAGTAGCCAAAAACATTCAGTACTTC
CDR3aa: CASSLAPTGLAGVAKNIQYF

d_gene: TRBD2
j_gene: TRBJ2-1
abundance: NA
len: 16
v_gene: TRBV10-3
CDR3nt: TGTGCCATCACTAGGACTAGCGGAGAGACCTACAATGAGCAGTTCTTC
CDR3aa: CAITRTSGETYNEQFF

d_gene: NA
j_gene: TRBJ2-1
abundance: NA
len: 14
v_gene: TRBV4-1
CDR3nt: TGCGCCAGCAGCCAGGGTAGCTCCTACAATGAGCAGTTCTTC
CDR3aa: CASSQGSSYNEQFF

d_gene: NA
j_gene: TRBJ2-7
abundance: NA
len: 15
v_gene: TRBV7-2
CDR3nt: TGTGCCAGCAGCCCCCCCCCAGGGCGACCCTACGAGCAGTACTTC
CDR3aa: CASSPPPGRPYEQYF

d_gene: TRBD2
j_gene: TRBJ2-5
abundance: NA
len: 16
v_gene: TRBV29-1
CDR3nt: TGCAGCGTTGAAGGTCTAGCGGGGGGGCCACAGGAGACCCAGTACTTC
CDR3aa: CSVEGLAGGPQETQYF

d_gene: NA
j_gene: TRBJ1-1
abundance: NA
len: 15
v_gene: TRBV4-3
CDR3nt: TGCGCCAGCAGCCAAGATGAGGGGTTGAACACTGAAGCTTTCTTT
CDR3aa: CASSQDEGLNTEAFF

d_gene: NA
j_gene: TRBJ1-6
abundance: NA
len: 15
v_gene: TRBV5-1
CDR3nt: TGCGCCAGCAGCCCCAGCGGGGCGGGTAATTCACCCCTCCACTTT
CDR3aa: CASSPSGAGNSPLHF

d_gene: TRBD2
j_gene: TRBJ2-1
abundance: NA
len: 16
v_gene: TRBV14
CDR3nt: TGTGCCAGCAGCCAAGACCCGGGACTAGTGATTGGGGAGCAGTTCTTC
CDR3aa: CASSQDPGLVIGEQFF

d_gene: TRBD2
j_gene: TRBJ2-3
abundance: NA
len: 15
v_gene: TRBV7-9
CDR3nt: TGTGCCAGCAGTCCAAGCGGGGGGATCACAGATACGCAGTATTTT
CDR3aa: CASSPSGGITDTQYF

d_gene: TRBD2
j_gene: TRBJ2-3
abundance: NA
len: 14
v_gene: TRBV5-1
CDR3nt: TGCGCCAGCAGCTTGGCGGGGGGGACAGATACGCAGTATTTT
CDR3aa: CASSLAGGTDTQYF

d_gene: NA
j_gene: TRBJ1-3
abundance: NA
len: 13
v_gene: TRBV7-9
CDR3nt: TGTGCCAGCAGCTTAGAACGGGCAAACACCATATATTTT
CDR3aa: CASSLERANTIYF

d_gene: NA
j_gene: TRBJ1-1
abundance: NA
len: 13
v_gene: TRBV9
CDR3nt: TGTGCCAGCAGCCTAAGTCTCAACACTGAAGCTTTCTTT
CDR3aa: CASSLSLNTEAFF

d_gene: NA
j_gene: TRBJ2-1
abundance: NA
len: 16
v_gene: TRBV5-1
CDR3nt: TGCGCCAGCAGCTTGGCCATTGTGGGTCCCTACAATGAGCAGTTCTTC
CDR3aa: CASSLAIVGPYNEQFF

d_gene: TRBD2
j_gene: TRBJ2-1
abundance: few
len: 19
v_gene: TRBV5-6
CDR3nt: TGTGCCAGCAGACCAACCGGGACTAGCGCTACCTACGCAAACAATGAGCAGTTCTTC
CDR3aa: CASRPTGTSATYANNEQFF

d_gene: NA
j_gene: TRBJ2-6
abundance: NA
len: 14
v_gene: TRBV6-5
CDR3nt: TGTGCCAGCAGTCCTCTCTCTGGGGCCAACGTCCTGACTTTC
CDR3aa: CASSPLSGANVLTF

d_gene: NA
j_gene: TRBJ1-4
abundance: NA
len: 14
v_gene: TRBV7-9
CDR3nt: TGTGCCAGCAGCTTATGGAGGGACGGTGAAAAACTGTTTTTT
CDR3aa: CASSLWRDGEKLFF

d_gene: NA
j_gene: TRBJ1-2
abundance: NA
len: 15
v_gene: TRBV5-6
CDR3nt: TGTGCCAGCAGCTTGAATCGGGCTTTCTACTATGGCTACACCTTC
CDR3aa: CASSLNRAFYYGYTF

d_gene: TRBD1
j_gene: TRBJ2-1
abundance: NA
len: 14
v_gene: TRBV9
CDR3nt: TGTGCCAGCAGCGTAATTGAGGGGGCGGTTGAGCAGTTCTTC
CDR3aa: CASSVIEGAVEQFF

d_gene: NA
j_gene: TRBJ1-2
abundance: NA
len: 13
v_gene: TRBV7-6
CDR3nt: TGTGCCAGCAGACCGGGACAACACTATGGCTACACCTTC
CDR3aa: CASRPGQHYGYTF

d_gene: NA
j_gene: TRBJ2-1
abundance: once
len: 11
v_gene: TRBV2
CDR3nt: TGTGCCAGCACCAACTACAATGAGCAGTTCTTC
CDR3aa: CASTNYNEQFF

d_gene: TRBD1
j_gene: TRBJ2-5
abundance: NA
len: 15
v_gene: TRBV30
CDR3nt: TGTGCCTGGAGGAGACAGGGGGCGCGGGTGGAGACCCAGTACTTC
CDR3aa: CAWRRQGARVETQYF

d_gene: NA
j_gene: TRBJ1-1
abundance: NA
len: 14
v_gene: TRBV27
CDR3nt: TGTGCCAGCAGTTTAGGAGCAGGGGACACTGAAGCTTTCTTT
CDR3aa: CASSLGAGDTEAFF

d_gene: TRBD1
j_gene: TRBJ1-1
abundance: NA
len: 14
v_gene: TRBV6-5
CDR3nt: TGTGCCAGCAGTACGACAGGGCTGAACACTGAAGCTTTCTTT
CDR3aa: CASSTTGLNTEAFF

d_gene: NA
j_gene: TRBJ1-5
abundance: NA
len: 15
v_gene: TRBV5-4
CDR3nt: TGTGCCAGCAGCCGGGACGGTCGGGCGGGTCAGCCCCAGCATTTT
CDR3aa: CASSRDGRAGQPQHF

d_gene: NA
j_gene: TRBJ2-4
abundance: NA
len: 13
v_gene: TRBV19
CDR3nt: TGTGCCAGTAGTAACGGGGGTGGGAACATTCAGTACTTC
CDR3aa: CASSNGGGNIQYF

d_gene: TRBD1
j_gene: TRBJ2-7
abundance: NA
len: 14
v_gene: TRBV5-6
CDR3nt: TGTGCCAGCAGCTGGGACAGGAATACCTACGAGCAGTACTTC
CDR3aa: CASSWDRNTYEQYF

d_gene: TRBD1
j_gene: TRBJ1-5
abundance: NA
len: 13
v_gene: TRBV6-5
CDR3nt: TGTGCCACCCCGGGACAGGGAGATCAGCCCCAGCATTTT
CDR3aa: CATPGQGDQPQHF

d_gene: TRBD1
j_gene: TRBJ1-2
abundance: NA
len: 14
v_gene: TRBV15
CDR3nt: TGTGCCACCCGCAAGGACAGGGGGAAGTATGGCTACACCTTC
CDR3aa: CATRKDRGKYGYTF

d_gene: NA
j_gene: TRBJ2-1
abundance: NA
len: 13
v_gene: TRBV10-3
CDR3nt: TGTGCCATCAGTGAGTTTAAGGATTATGAGCAGTTCTTC
CDR3aa: CAISEFKDYEQFF

d_gene: TRBD1
j_gene: TRBJ1-2
abundance: NA
len: 13
v_gene: TRBV7-9
CDR3nt: TGTGCCAGCAGCCCAGGACAGGGGTGGGGCTACACCTTC
CDR3aa: CASSPGQGWGYTF